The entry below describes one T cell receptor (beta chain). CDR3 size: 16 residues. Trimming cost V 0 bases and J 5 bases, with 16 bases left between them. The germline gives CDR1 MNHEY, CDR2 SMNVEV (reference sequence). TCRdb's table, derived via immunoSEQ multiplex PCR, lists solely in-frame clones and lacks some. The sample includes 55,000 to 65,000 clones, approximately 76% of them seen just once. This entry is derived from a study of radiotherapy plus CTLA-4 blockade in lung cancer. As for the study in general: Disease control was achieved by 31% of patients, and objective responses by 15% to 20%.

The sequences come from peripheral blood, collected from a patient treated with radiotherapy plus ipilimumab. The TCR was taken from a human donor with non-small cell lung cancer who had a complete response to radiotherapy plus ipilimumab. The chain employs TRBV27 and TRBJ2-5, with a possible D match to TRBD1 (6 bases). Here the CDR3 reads CASSLSFRGLGETQYF. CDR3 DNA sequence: TGTGCCAGCAGTTTATCGTTCAGGGGCTTGGGGGAGACCCAGTACTTC.